The 15 T cell receptor beta chains reported below all come from one sample, sequenced in a study of blood T cell repertoires in COVID-19. TCRdb's table, derived via immunoSEQ multiplex PCR, lists solely in-frame clones and lacks some. The sample has 150,000 to 160,000 clones; 70% to 85% are singletons. The material sequenced was peripheral blood. The receptor source for this set is a woman aged 45-65 years with acute or convalescent COVID-19.

The chain has TRBV29-1 and TRBJ1-1; TRBD1 matches at 7 bases. Germline trimming cut 8 bases from V and 0 bases from J; bases unmatched to any gene: 18. Germline values: CDR1 SQVTM, CDR2 ANQGSEA. CDR3 length: 17 residues. The CDR3, as DNA: TGCAGCATCCTTGCAACCGGGACAGACATCATGAACACTGAAGCTTTCTTT. Its translation: CSILATGTDIMNTEAFF.

The chain recombines TRBV18 with TRBJ1-5; TRBD1 aligns across 9 bases. CDR1 is KGHSH, CDR2 LQKENI, per germline. With 2 bases clipped from V and 5 bases from J, the junction kept 4 bases outside the gene matches. The CDR3 is 15 amino acids. The DNA for the CDR3 is TGTGCCAGCTCACCATTACAGGGGGCGGATCAGCCCCAGCATTTT. This gives the protein CASSPLQGADQPQHF.

The genes are TRBV6-6 and TRBJ2-5; 8 positions agree with TRBD2. V gave up 6 bases and J gave up 6 bases; unmatched junction bases: 15. Germline V gives CDR1 MNHNY, CDR2 SVGAGI (reference sequence). The CDR3 sequence is 16 residues long. CDR3 in amino acids: CASSPGGVAKIKTQYF. CDR3 in DNA: TGTGCCAGCAGCCCGGGGGGGGTTGCTAAGATCAAGACCCAGTACTTC.

The chain uses TRBV6-4 and TRBJ2-1, with TRBD2 identical over 7 bases. This CDR3 comprises 15 residues. Germline loops: CDR1 MRHNA, CDR2 SNTAGT. V dropped 8 bases and J dropped 3; count of bases not matched to a gene: 10. CDR3 region: CASSRAAGDYNEQFF. CDR3 nucleotides: TGTGCCAGCTCGAGAGCTGCGGGAGACTACAATGAGCAGTTCTTC.

The V and J genes are TRBV3-1 (or the pseudogene TRBV3-2) and TRBJ2-5; no firm D call. CDR1 and CDR2 from the germline V gene are LGHDT and YNNKEL (reference sequence). V was trimmed by 0 bases and J by 3 bases, leaving 8 bases between them. CDR3 length: 14 residues. For the CDR3, the DNA is TGTGCCAGCAGCCAAGAGATAGGAGAAGAGACCCAGTACTTC. This gives the protein CASSQEIGEETQYF.

This clone came up many times. The V gene is TRBV11-2, the J gene TRBJ1-2, with D perhaps matching TRBD1 (6 bases). Trimming took off 5 bases at V and 5 bases at J, with 18 bases between the two ends. Germline V gene sequence: CDR1 SGHAT, CDR2 FQNNGV. The CDR3 is 15 amino acids. The CDR3 is CASSPGQNSRYGYTF. In DNA, the CDR3 is TGTGCCAGCAGCCCCGGACAGAATTCTCGGTATGGCTACACCTTC.

V usage is TRBV3-1 (or the pseudogene TRBV3-2) and J usage is TRBJ2-7, with 10 bases identical to TRBD2. The CDR3 sequence is 16 residues long. CDR1 and CDR2 from the germline V gene are LGHDT and YNNKEL (reference sequence). J was trimmed by 2 bases and V by 2 bases; bases with no gene match: 6. The CDR3 here is CASSQWGLARPYEQYF. The CDR3 coding sequence is TGTGCCAGCAGCCAATGGGGACTAGCGAGACCCTACGAGCAGTACTTC.

This clone turned up a few times. The chain links TRBV7-8 to TRBJ2-7; TRBD2 matches at 10 bases. The CDR3 sequence is 18 residues long. CDR1 is SGHVS, CDR2 FQNEAQ, per germline. J gave up 4 bases and V 4 bases, and 16 bases lay outside the gene matches. The CDR3 nucleotides read TGTGCCAGCAGCTCCGTAGCGGCTAGCGGGAGTATCGTGTACGAGCAGTACTTC. Translated, it gives CASSSVAASGSIVYEQYF. The full variable domain, rest sourced from reference TRBV7-8 and TRBJ2-7, is GAGVSQSPRYKVAKRGQDVALRCDPISGHVSLFWYQQALGQGPEFLTYFQNEAQLDKSGLPSDRFFAERPEGSVSTLKIQRTQQEDSAVYLCASSSVAASGSIVYEQYFGPGTRLTVT.

The chain links TRBV11-2 to TRBJ1-6; TRBD1 aligns across 8 bases. Germline CDR1 is SGHAT and CDR2 is FQNNGV. The CDR3 has 15 amino acids. V was pared by 5 bases and J by 8 bases, with 8 bases of the junction left unmatched. The CDR3 is CASSPRDRQHSPLHF. CDR3 sequence (DNA): TGTGCCAGCAGCCCAAGGGACAGGCAACATTCACCCCTCCACTTT.

V is TRBV28 and J is TRBJ2-3; the D is unclear. The CDR3 runs 13 residues. V lost 4 bases and J 6 bases, leaving 11 bases between the germline ends. Germline V lookup: CDR1 MDHEN, CDR2 SYDVKM. In DNA form, the CDR3 reads TGTGCCAGCAGTTACTGGGCCGCGGATACGCAGTATTTT. It is translated as CASSYWAADTQYF.

The genes are TRBV5-5 and TRBJ2-3; 10 bases are shared with TRBD1. The CDR3 has 15 amino acids. J gave up 6 bases and V 3 bases, and 7 bases lay outside the gene matches. Per germline, CDR1 SGHKS and CDR2 YYEKEE (reference sequence). CDR3 in amino acids: CASSSPGQGTDTQYF. CDR3 coding DNA: TGTGCCAGCAGCTCGCCGGGACAGGGGACGGATACGCAGTATTTT.

The chain couples TRBV6-5 to TRBJ1-2; TRBD1 might be the D (5 bases). CDR3 length equals 13 residues. Trimming left V 6 bases short and J 7 bases short, with 15 bases between. Germline loops: CDR1 MNHEY, CDR2 SVGAGI. This CDR3 is CASSFQGSLGYTF. The CDR3, as DNA: TGTGCCAGCAGCTTCCAGGGATCTCTTGGCTACACCTTC.

The genes are TRBV3-1 (or the pseudogene TRBV3-2) and TRBJ1-5, with D hard to call. V was shortened by 4 bases and J by 1 base, with 8 bases between the two germline ends. The CDR3 runs 14 residues. CDR1 and CDR2 from the germline V gene are LGHDT and YNNKEL (reference sequence). The DNA for the CDR3 is TGTGCCAGCAGCCCGGGAATGAGCAATCAGCCCCAGCATTTT. As protein: CASSPGMSNQPQHF.

This clone came up a few times. This chain joins TRBV6-5 and TRBJ1-2; 9 positions agree with TRBD1. CDR3 size: 13 residues. The V segment lost 7 bases and the J segment 4 bases; nucleotides outside the gene matches: 4. The V gene's germline CDR1 is MNHEY and CDR2 SVGAGI. The CDR3, as DNA: TGTGCCAGCACTATGACAGGGGGCTATGGCTACACCTTC. Translated, it gives CASTMTGGYGYTF.

The chain couples TRBV6-1 to TRBJ2-7; no clear D gene. The CDR3 covers 14 residues. Per the germline V gene, CDR1 is MNHNS and CDR2 is SASEGT. V was clipped by 6 bases and J by 0 bases, with 12 bases between them. CDR3 loop: CASSPGLLSYEQYF. The CDR3 bases are TGTGCCAGCAGCCCCGGTCTCCTCTCCTACGAGCAGTACTTC.